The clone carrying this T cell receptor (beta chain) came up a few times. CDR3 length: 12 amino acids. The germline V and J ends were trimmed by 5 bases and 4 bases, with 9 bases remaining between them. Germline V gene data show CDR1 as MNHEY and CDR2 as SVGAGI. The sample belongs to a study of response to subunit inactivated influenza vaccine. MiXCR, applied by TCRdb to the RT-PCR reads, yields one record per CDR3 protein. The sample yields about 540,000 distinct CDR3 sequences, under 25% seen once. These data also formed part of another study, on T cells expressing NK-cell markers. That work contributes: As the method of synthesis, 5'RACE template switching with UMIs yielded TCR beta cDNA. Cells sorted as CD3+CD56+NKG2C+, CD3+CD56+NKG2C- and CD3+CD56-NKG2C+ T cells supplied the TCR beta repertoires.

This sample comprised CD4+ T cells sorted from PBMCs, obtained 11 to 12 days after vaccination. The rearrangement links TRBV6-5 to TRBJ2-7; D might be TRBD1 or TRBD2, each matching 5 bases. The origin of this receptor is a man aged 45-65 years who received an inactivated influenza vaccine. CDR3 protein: CASSGDGYEQYF. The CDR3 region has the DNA TGTGCCAGCAGTGGGGACGGGTACGAGCAGTACTTC.